Below are 2 T cell receptor beta chains sequenced from a single sample in a study of CD8 T cells in ankylosing spondylitis. TCRdb fed the 5' RACE reads into MiXCR, producing one record per CDR3 protein. In the table there are around 9,100 distinct CDR3 sequences, roughly 6.4% of which are singletons. Source material: blood, either unsorted or a sorted T cell fraction (not recorded which). These receptors originate from a female donor with ankylosing spondylitis or in good health (not recorded which).

This clonotype is judged medium-sized. V and J are TRBV9 and TRBJ2-3; maybe TRBD2 (6 bases). CDR1 is SGDLS and CDR2 is YYNGEE in the germline V gene. The CDR3 loop spans 13 amino acids. Trimming removed 7 bases at V and 3 bases at J, with 12 bases between. CDR3 DNA: TGTGCCAGCTCCGGTAGCGGTACAGATACGCAGTATTTT. Its translation: CASSGSGTDTQYF. The full variable domain, in which reference TRBV9 and TRBJ2-3 provide the parts outside the CDR3, is DSGVTQTPKHLITATGQRVTLRCSPRSGDLSVYWYQQSLDQGLQFLIQYYNGEERAKGNILERFSAQQFPDLHSELNLSSLELGDSALYFCASSGSGTDTQYFGPGTRLTVL.

This clonotype was seen many times. The CDR3 bases are TGTGCCAGCAGCGCCTCGGCGGAGGCCACCTTC. It codes for CASSASAEATF. This chain uses TRBV9 with TRBJ1-2, with no clear D. Germline V gene data show CDR1 as SGDLS and CDR2 as YYNGEE. V was trimmed by 3 bases and J by 13 bases, leaving 13 bases between them. CDR3 size: 11 residues.